One T cell receptor beta chain is described in this entry. This receptor's antigen is unknown. Base qualities were left out, and no much larger clone turns up one base away. The cohort was made up of several hundred healthy bone marrow donors. At the time of sampling, every cohort member was nominally healthy, though immune exposures that went unrecorded were likely present. The donor tested CMV seronegative and was one of the 352 seronegative cohort members. A peripheral blood sample was collected from each donor, and TCR beta sequencing was performed on peripheral blood mononuclear cells. The Qiagen DNeasy Blood Extraction Kit was used to extract genomic DNA from the blood cell samples. The sample belongs to a study of cytomegalovirus exposure and HLA in healthy donors (dated by TCRdb to 2016 to 2017). In terms of the full investigation: In an earlier analysis of about 560 of the donors, approximately 300 Gb of sequence data and 117 million unique TCR beta sequences from 150 million to 200 million T cells were reported. An earlier analysis of fewer than 750 of the donors used high-throughput TCR beta sequencing to judge whether each TCR beta V gene segment behaved as functional or pseudogenic. In a later analysis, previously published TCR beta repertoires from 500 to 750 donors were re-analyzed and high-resolution HLA genotyping was added so that TCR occurrence patterns could be studied. An early release covering just under 650 HLA-typed donors comprised 300 to 350 gigabases of sequencing data and tens of millions of unique TCR sequences. The later analysis used no new phenotypic data to find candidate immune exposures, relying instead on TCR beta sequences and their occurrence across donors. High-throughput TCR immunosequencing, statistical association of individual TCRs with disease status, and machine learning were combined to predict cytomegalovirus infection status. Across some 400 genotyped donors of the cohort, an average of roughly 230,000 unique TCR beta nucleotide sequences per donor were sequenced, and roughly 17% of those sequences were non-productive. Besides the first cohort of more than 650 subjects, a separate validation cohort made up of about 120 different subjects was used. A handful of DR-DQ haplotypes were treated as single units for association and clustering because of strong linkage in the cohort. Using immunosequencing, the study profiled T cell repertoires from around 680 subjects and related those repertoires to cytomegalovirus serostatus. The study was designed to test whether signatures of past pathogen exposure could be identified by cataloging public T cell receptors. Every repertoire in the discovery cohort had been generated on one and the same sequencing platform. Typing coverage differed by locus: A, B, C, DRB1 and DQB1 were typed in about 629-640 donors, DQA1 in about 510, DPA1 in 600 to 610, and DPB1 in approximately 450. Genome-wide SNP genotypes for about 65% of the 666 donors were used in a later genetic analysis, which treated that subset as a discovery cohort. Class I and class II HLA loci were covered by the typing at four-digit resolution. Of the 300 to 400 genotyped donors, over 70% fell in the genetic ancestry cluster associated with self-reported Caucasian donors. Donor age, sex, ethnicity and CMV serostatus were collected together with the repertoire data.

CDR1 and CDR2 (KGHSH, LQKENI) derive from the germline V gene. Spanning cysteine to phenylalanine, the CDR3 consists of 15 amino acids. Here the CDR3 DNA is all that survives: 45 bases in frame from base 1. The germline V end is reduced by 2 bases and the J end by 4 bases; junction bases left unmatched: 5. Receptor libraries were prepared by the immunoSEQ multiplex PCR assay. A mixture of 60 forward primers for TCR Vbeta segments and 13 reverse primers for TCR Jbeta segments was used in the multiplex PCR. Amplification of the CDR3 region of rearranged TCR beta genes was performed with a multiplex PCR assay on genomic DNA. On the Illumina HiSeq System, the amplified TCR beta libraries were sequenced as 87-base-pair reads. As for the original processing: A later analysis counted about 76 million unique TCR beta chains across the 666 repertoires, and 10 million to 12 million of these chains were shared by at least two donors. A nearest-neighbor algorithm error-corrected the raw reads and collapsed the reads into unique sequences, merging closely related sequences to remove PCR and sequencing errors. To assign V, D and J gene segments, CDR3 sequences were aligned to IMGT reference sequences. For a sequence to be retained, at least a six-nucleotide match to both a V gene segment and a J gene segment was required. A rearrangement was called productive if the CDR3 had no stop codons and remained in frame with V and J, and every other rearrangement was called non-productive. Following IMGT convention, CDR3 was defined as the stretch from the second conserved V-encoded cysteine up to the conserved J-encoded phenylalanine. In an earlier analysis of around 640 of the donors, sequences lacking an unambiguous match to a single V gene segment were excluded. In an earlier analysis of more than 500 of the donors, a V segment was called functional when productive rearrangements were above 56.7%, and segregating when the standard deviation between donors exceeded 5%. A statistical classification framework was built to diagnose cytomegalovirus status from the catalog of TCR beta chain sequences. In a later analysis, TCR nucleotide sequences were compared against IMGT/GENE-DB human TR gene sequences so that V and J genes could be assigned. A later analysis assigned CDR3 sequences and most-parsimonious VDJ recombination scenarios with the TCRdist pipeline. In a later analysis, every TCR beta chain was defined by the combination of its CDR3 amino acid sequence and its V-gene family, and reads without a unique V-gene family were dropped. To address suspected cross-contamination and a sequencing artifact, a later analysis removed some 620 highly shared, low-generation-probability nucleotide sequences. In a later analysis, a clonal expansion index for each public chain was calculated from normalized within-repertoire ranks of inferred template counts. In a later analysis, generation probabilities were computed with a VDJ recombination model fitted to out-of-frame rearrangements, and the resulting probabilities were checked against IGoR. A later analysis scored TCR-TCR, TCR-HLA and TCR-CMV co-occurrence with hypergeometric tests, applying a repertoire-size bias correction to TCR pairs. In a later analysis, false discovery rates were estimated by permuting HLA or CMV assignments 20 times. In a later analysis, co-occurring TCRs were grouped using DBSCAN, and TCRdist sequence similarity was added for clustering within HLA-allele-positive subsets. Co-occurrence clustering excluded repertoires with fewer than 30,000 or more than 120,000 public chains, plus five with anomalous nucleotide sharing. The source is immuneACCESS, and TCRdb retained only in-frame sequences with V and J called. Part of the clones is not carried over; for the studies checked, unresolved V genes explain less than half of this, and the remainder is unexplained. V, J and clone size were drawn from that table, and D and trimming were deduced from the DNA. This sample lists about 130,000 clones; roughly 78% were detected once. The leading ten clones occupy 1% of the sample.

The paper's findings and limits, for the study overall: According to a later analysis, most CMV-associated TCR beta chains appeared to be HLA-restricted, and the HLA associations seemed to be driven largely by CMV exposure. CMV serostatus was the only immune exposure information available for the cohort. In this cohort, only TCR beta chains were sequenced, and detectable features were limited by the absence of alpha or paired-chain data. A later genetic analysis associated a missense DCLRE1C variant with V-gene and J-gene trimming of TCR beta chains, and an independent cohort replicated the association. HLA typing was unavailable for some donors at each locus, so association tests used only the typed subset. In vitro tests confirmed that three of the cytomegalovirus-associated TCR beta chains recognize cytomegalovirus antigens. The authors suggested that the approach could potentially be generalized to other disease states and immunological phenotypes. The study listed approximately 160 TCR beta chains as associated with cytomegalovirus. A later genetic analysis reported fewer N-insertions in productive TCRs among donors in an Asian-associated ancestry cluster than the approximately 670-donor mean. Linkage disequilibrium might explain the correlated functional status among segregating V segments, but an unknown experimental factor could not be ruled out. In a later analysis, HLA-associated TCR beta chains showed more clonal expansion and lower generation probabilities than non-associated chains that were equally common. Because counts were too low, roughly 17 rarely observed V segments, including chromosome 9 orphons, were left out of the earlier analysis of about 500 of the donors. Presence/absence analyses assumed roughly uniform sequencing depth across donors, an assumption that may not hold. A group of highly shared sequence variants was considered likely to be a technical artifact of the sequencing pipeline. Some IMGT-functional V segments, including TRBV6-2 and TRBV6-3, could not be distinguished by the 87-base-pair reads and were therefore excluded. A further reported finding was that TCR beta sequences accurately predicted the HLA-A and HLA-B alleles for most subjects in the first cohort. Strong co-occurrence of HLA alleles, especially DR and DQ, made assigning TCR associations to individual alleles difficult. In a later analysis, several top co-occurrence clusters were reported to appear linked to parvovirus B19, influenza, CMV and Epstein-Barr virus. An earlier analysis of around 500 of the donors showed that most TCR beta V segments appeared in productive rearrangements either about 87% or about 30% of the time, which broadly matched IMGT annotations. A later analysis found that TCR association rates varied across HLA loci, with DRB1 alleles showing the most associated TCRs and HLA-C alleles the fewest. Most TCR sequences were seen in very few donors, while some public TCRs were found in many individuals. Specific HLA alleles were associated with roughly 16,000 TCR beta sequences at a false discovery rate of 0.05 in a later analysis. The classifier was reported to diagnose cytomegalovirus status with high specificity and sensitivity in both the original and validation cohorts.

The sequence joins TRBV18 to TRBJ2-5; a stretch of 9 junction bases matches TRBD1. Sequenced: PBMCs. The clonotype was recovered from a middle-aged man in good health and CMV-seronegative. The CDR3 protein sequence reads: CASSPMGTGTETQYF. Read as DNA, the sequence is TGTGCCAGCTCACCAATGGGGACAGGGACAGAGACCCAGTACTTC.